The rows below give T cell receptor beta chains drawn from one sample of a study of blood T cell repertoires in COVID-19. Method: immunoSEQ multiplex PCR; TCRdb's copy keeps in-frame clones and lacks some. The repertoire holds 120,000 to 150,000 clones, with roughly 80% as singletons. The sample was peripheral blood. These TCRs come from a woman aged 40 to 49 with active or convalescent COVID-19. CDR3s include the opening cysteine and the closing phenylalanine or tryptophan. A D gene is named only where the DNA matches it firmly. Size tells how often a clone was seen (once, few, many) or the class of an expanded clone, and some rows leave it out.

v_call	d_call	clone_size	j_call	cdr3_nt	cdr3_aa
TRBV11-2	TRBD1	NA	TRBJ1-2	TGTGCCAGCAGCCGAGGACAGGGGGGTGGCTATGGCTACACCTTC	CASSRGQGGGYGYTF
TRBV10-2	TRBD1	NA	TRBJ1-2	TGCGCCAGCAGTGAACCGACGACAGGGGAACGCGGCTACACCTTC	CASSEPTTGERGYTF
TRBV7-9	TRBD1	NA	TRBJ1-2	TGTGCCAGCAGCTCCGACAGGGGGCACGGCTACACCTTC	CASSSDRGHGYTF
TRBV5-1	NA	few	TRBJ1-2	TGCGCCAGCAGTTCGGGGTGGGGTGATGGCTACACCTTC	CASSSGWGDGYTF
TRBV28	TRBD1	NA	TRBJ2-7	TGTGCCAGCAGTCCCCAAGGACAGGCAGAAGGTGGAGAGCAGTACTTC	CASSPQGQAEGGEQYF
TRBV6-2/TRBV6-3	NA	NA	TRBJ2-2	TGTGCCAGCAGTTACCTGTATAACACCGGGGAGCTGTTTTTT	CASSYLYNTGELFF
TRBV9	TRBD2	once	TRBJ2-3	TGTGCCAGCAGCGTAGACGGACTAGCGGGGGCCGTCTCCACAGATACGCAGTATTTT	CASSVDGLAGAVSTDTQYF
TRBV24-1	NA	NA	TRBJ1-2	TGTGCCACCAGTGATTTGCTAAGCGGCTACACCTTC	CATSDLLSGYTF
TRBV10-3	NA	NA	TRBJ2-5	TGTGCCATCAGTGGAGCAGGGCAAGAGACCCAGTACTTC	CAISGAGQETQYF
TRBV18	TRBD2	NA	TRBJ2-2	TGTGCCAGCTCACCACGACCAGCGGGGGGGCTTACCGGGGAGCTGTTTTTT	CASSPRPAGGLTGELFF
TRBV27	NA	NA	TRBJ2-3	TGTGCCAGCAGTTTAGGAACAGGTCTCACAGATACGCAGTATTTT	CASSLGTGLTDTQYF
TRBV9	TRBD1	NA	TRBJ1-3	TGTGCCAGCAGCCGGGGACAGGACGGCTACACCATATATTTT	CASSRGQDGYTIYF
TRBV6-6	TRBD1	NA	TRBJ1-3	TGTGCCAGCAGTTCGAGGACAGGCCTCTCTGGAAACACCATATATTTT	CASSSRTGLSGNTIYF
TRBV4-1	NA	NA	TRBJ2-5	TGCGCCAGCAGCCAAGATGGTGGGCGCGTGGAGACCCAGTACTTC	CASSQDGGRVETQYF
TRBV29-1	TRBD1	NA	TRBJ1-1	TGCAGCGTTGAAACCGGGACAGTGAACACTGAAGCTTTCTTT	CSVETGTVNTEAFF
TRBV5-6	NA	NA	TRBJ2-5	TGTGCCAGCAGCTTGGGCGTGAGGCAAGAGACCCAGTACTTC	CASSLGVRQETQYF
TRBV29-1	NA	NA	TRBJ1-2	TGCAGCTATTGGGGGGGAGAGGATGGCTACACCTTC	CSYWGGEDGYTF
TRBV7-2	NA	few	TRBJ2-1	TGTGCCAGCAGCTTAGCTTTCGGGGTACATGAGCAGTTCTTC	CASSLAFGVHEQFF
TRBV28	NA	NA	TRBJ1-2	TGTGCCAGCAGGTACGAATGGGGGGACTATGGCTACACCTTC	CASRYEWGDYGYTF
TRBV24-1	NA	once	TRBJ2-3	TGTGCCACCGGTGGGGTGCAGGCAGATACGCAGTATTTT	CATGGVQADTQYF
TRBV28	TRBD2	NA	TRBJ2-3	TGTGCCAGCAGTTTAGGGTATAGCGGGCACACAGATACGCAGTATTTT	CASSLGYSGHTDTQYF
TRBV27	NA	NA	TRBJ1-1	TGTGCCAGCAGTTTTACCCTCAGGGTGAAGACTGAAGCTTTCTTT	CASSFTLRVKTEAFF
TRBV27	TRBD1	NA	TRBJ1-6	TGTGCCAGCAGTTTGGCTGGGGACAGCCTCAGTTCACCCCTCCACTTT	CASSLAGDSLSSPLHF
TRBV6-5	NA	NA	TRBJ2-1	TGTGCCAGCAGGCGATTAGGGGCCTACAATGAGCAGTTCTTC	CASRRLGAYNEQFF
TRBV18	TRBD1	NA	TRBJ1-2	TGTGCCAGCTCATCGGGACAGCAATATGGCTACACCTTC	CASSSGQQYGYTF
TRBV27	TRBD1	once	TRBJ2-7	TGTGCCAGCATCAAAAGGCCGACAGGGAGCTTGTACTTC	CASIKRPTGSLYF
TRBV5-5	NA	NA	TRBJ1-2	TGTGCCAGCAGCTTGGACCCCGGGCAGGGCTTATATGGCTACACCTTC	CASSLDPGQGLYGYTF
TRBV24-1	NA	NA	TRBJ2-7	TGTGCCACCAGTGACCCACTAGGCTACGAGCAGTACTTC	CATSDPLGYEQYF
TRBV19	TRBD1	many	TRBJ1-6	TGTGCCAGCTCGGACAGGAACTCCTATAATTCACCCCTCCACTTT	CASSDRNSYNSPLHF
TRBV7-2	TRBD1	NA	TRBJ1-1	TGTGCCAGCAGCTTGACCCGGACAGGGGGCACTGAAGCTTTCTTT	CASSLTRTGGTEAFF
TRBV28	NA	NA	TRBJ1-5	TGTGCCAGCAGTCCCCGGCAGGGGATCAATCAGCCCCAGCATTTT	CASSPRQGINQPQHF